One sample yielded the 3 T cell receptor beta chains listed below, sequenced in a study of T cell responses to AZD1222 COVID-19 vaccine. Sequencing used immunoSEQ multiplex PCR; TCRdb keeps in-frame clones, though not all of them. The table lists roughly 100,000 clones, about 89% of them singletons. The sequencing used peripheral blood, collected 28 days after the second dose of the MenACWY control vaccine. The receptors were sampled from an adult who received the MenACWY meningococcal vaccine as a control.

The J gene is TRBJ1-1, the V gene TRBV7-9; D gene uncertain. V was pared by 2 bases and J by 4 bases, with 14 bases between. This CDR3 is 15 amino acids long. Germline lookup yields CDR1 SEHNR and CDR2 FQNEAQ (reference sequence). In DNA form, the CDR3 reads TGTGCCAGCAGCTTAACCCCCCCCCGTGGCACTGAAGCTTTCTTT. Protein: CASSLTPPRGTEAFF.

V gene TRBV5-1 combines with J gene TRBJ1-2; D is unclear. V lost 3 bases and J 2 bases, leaving 8 bases between the germline ends. The germline V gene encodes CDR1 SGHRS and CDR2 YFSETQ. The length of the CDR3 is 13 residues. This CDR3 reads CASSSIVNYGYTF. CDR3 coding DNA: TGCGCCAGCAGCTCGATAGTGAACTATGGCTACACCTTC.

The genes are TRBV19 and TRBJ2-5; 7 nucleotides agree with TRBD1. V gave up 9 bases and J gave up 5 bases; unmatched junction bases: 9. The germline gives CDR1 LNHDA, CDR2 SQIVND (reference sequence). The CDR3 loop spans 13 amino acids. Written as DNA, the CDR3 is TGTGCCAGCCGGACAGGCCAGGCGGAGACCCAGTACTTC. It is translated as CASRTGQAETQYF.